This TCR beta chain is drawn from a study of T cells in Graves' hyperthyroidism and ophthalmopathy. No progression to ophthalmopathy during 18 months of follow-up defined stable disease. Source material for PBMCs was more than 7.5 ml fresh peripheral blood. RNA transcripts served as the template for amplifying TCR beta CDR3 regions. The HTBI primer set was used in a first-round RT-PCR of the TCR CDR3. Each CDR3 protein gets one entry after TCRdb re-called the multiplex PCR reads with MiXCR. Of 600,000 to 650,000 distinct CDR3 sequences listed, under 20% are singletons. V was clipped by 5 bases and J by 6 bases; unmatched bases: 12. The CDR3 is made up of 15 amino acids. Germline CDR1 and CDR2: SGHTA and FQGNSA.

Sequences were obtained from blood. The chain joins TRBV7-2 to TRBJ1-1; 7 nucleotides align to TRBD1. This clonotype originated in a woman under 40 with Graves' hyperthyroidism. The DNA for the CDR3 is TGTGCCAGCAGCGTGAGACAGGGCGGTATAGCTGAAGCTTTCTTT. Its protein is CASSVRQGGIAEAFF.